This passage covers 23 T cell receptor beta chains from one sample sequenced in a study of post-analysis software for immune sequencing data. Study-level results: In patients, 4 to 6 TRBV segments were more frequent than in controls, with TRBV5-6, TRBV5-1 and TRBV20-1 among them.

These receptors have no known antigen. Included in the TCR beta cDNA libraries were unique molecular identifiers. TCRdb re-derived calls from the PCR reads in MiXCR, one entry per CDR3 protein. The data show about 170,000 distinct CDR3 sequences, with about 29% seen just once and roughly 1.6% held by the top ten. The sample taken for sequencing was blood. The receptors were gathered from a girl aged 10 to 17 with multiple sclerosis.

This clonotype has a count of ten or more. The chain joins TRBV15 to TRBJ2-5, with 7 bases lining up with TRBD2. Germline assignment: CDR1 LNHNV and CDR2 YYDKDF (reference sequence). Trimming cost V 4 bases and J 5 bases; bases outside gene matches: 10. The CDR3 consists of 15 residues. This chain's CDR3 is CATSNAAGAAETQYF. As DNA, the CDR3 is TGTGCCACCAGCAATGCGGCGGGAGCGGCTGAGACCCAGTACTTC.

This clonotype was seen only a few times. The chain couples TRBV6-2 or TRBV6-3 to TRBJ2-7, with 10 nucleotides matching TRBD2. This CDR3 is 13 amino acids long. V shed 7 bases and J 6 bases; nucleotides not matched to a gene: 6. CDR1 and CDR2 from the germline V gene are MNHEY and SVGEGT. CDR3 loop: CASTRGLATEQYF. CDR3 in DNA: TGTGCCAGCACTCGGGGACTAGCGACCGAGCAGTACTTC.

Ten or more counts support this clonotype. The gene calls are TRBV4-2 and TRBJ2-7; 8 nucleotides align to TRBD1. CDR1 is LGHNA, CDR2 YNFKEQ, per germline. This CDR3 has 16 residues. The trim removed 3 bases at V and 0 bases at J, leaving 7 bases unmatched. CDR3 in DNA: TGTGCCAGCAGCCACGGGGTGGGACAGGCCTCCTACGAGCAGTACTTC. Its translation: CASSHGVGQASYEQYF.

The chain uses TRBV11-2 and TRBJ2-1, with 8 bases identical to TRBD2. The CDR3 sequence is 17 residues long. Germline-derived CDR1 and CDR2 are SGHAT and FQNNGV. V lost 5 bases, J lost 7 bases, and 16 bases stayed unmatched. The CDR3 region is CASSPRRGGGRNNEQFF. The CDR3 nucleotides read TGTGCCAGCAGCCCCCGCCGGGGTGGCGGGAGGAATAATGAGCAGTTCTTC. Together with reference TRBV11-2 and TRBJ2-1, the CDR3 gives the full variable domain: EAGVAQSPRYKIIEKRQSVAFWCNPISGHATLYWYQQILGQGPKLLIQFQNNGVVDDSQLPKDRFSAERLKGVDSTLKIQPAKLEDSAVYLCASSPRRGGGRNNEQFFGPGTRLTVL.

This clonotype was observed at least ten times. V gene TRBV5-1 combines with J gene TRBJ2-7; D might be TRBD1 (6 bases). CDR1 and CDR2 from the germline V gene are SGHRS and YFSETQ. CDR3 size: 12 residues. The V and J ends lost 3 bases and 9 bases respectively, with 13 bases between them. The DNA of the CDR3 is TGCGCCAGCAGCTCTACAGGGTATTGGCAGTACTTC. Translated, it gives CASSSTGYWQYF.

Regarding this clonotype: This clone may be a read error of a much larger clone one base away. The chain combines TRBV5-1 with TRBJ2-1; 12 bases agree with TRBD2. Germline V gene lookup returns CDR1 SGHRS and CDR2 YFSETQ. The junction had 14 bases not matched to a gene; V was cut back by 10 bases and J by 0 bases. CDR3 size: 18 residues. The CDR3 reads CACNLASGRGSSYNEQFF. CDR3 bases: TGCGCCTGCAACTTAGCTAGCGGGAGGGGAAGCTCCTACAATGAGCAGTTCTTC.

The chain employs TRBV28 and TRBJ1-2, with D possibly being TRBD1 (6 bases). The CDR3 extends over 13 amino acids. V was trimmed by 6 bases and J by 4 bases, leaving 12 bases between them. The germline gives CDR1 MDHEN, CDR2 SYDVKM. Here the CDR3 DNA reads TGTGCCAGCAGCCAAGGGGGGGGCTATGGCTACACCTTC. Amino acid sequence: CASSQGGGYGYTF.

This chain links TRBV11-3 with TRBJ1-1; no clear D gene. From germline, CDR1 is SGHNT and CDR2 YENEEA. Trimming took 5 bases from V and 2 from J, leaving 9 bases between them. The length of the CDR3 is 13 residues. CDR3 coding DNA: TGTGCCAGCAGCCTTATCAGTAACACTGAAGCTTTCTTT. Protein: CASSLISNTEAFF.

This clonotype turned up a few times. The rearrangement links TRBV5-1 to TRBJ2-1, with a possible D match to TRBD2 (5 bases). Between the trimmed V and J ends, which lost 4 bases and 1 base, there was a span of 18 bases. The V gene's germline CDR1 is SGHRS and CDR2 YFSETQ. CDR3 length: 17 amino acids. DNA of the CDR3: TGCGCCAGCAGCCTAAATGTAGGAGCGGCGTCCTACAATGAGCAGTTCTTC. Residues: CASSLNVGAASYNEQFF.

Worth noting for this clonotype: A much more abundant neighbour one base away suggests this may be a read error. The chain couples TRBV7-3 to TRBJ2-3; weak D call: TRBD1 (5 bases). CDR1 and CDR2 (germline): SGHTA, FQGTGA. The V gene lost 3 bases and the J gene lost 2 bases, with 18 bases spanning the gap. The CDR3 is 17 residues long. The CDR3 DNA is TGTGCCAGCAGCTTTACTGGATCTAAGGGGAACACAGATACGCAGTATTTT. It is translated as CASSFTGSKGNTDTQYF.

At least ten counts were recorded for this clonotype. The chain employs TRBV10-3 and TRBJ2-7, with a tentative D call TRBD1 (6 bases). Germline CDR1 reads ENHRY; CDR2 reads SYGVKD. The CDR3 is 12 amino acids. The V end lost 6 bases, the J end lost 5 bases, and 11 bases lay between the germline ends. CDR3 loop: CAISQGGDEQYF. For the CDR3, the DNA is TGTGCCATCAGCCAAGGGGGAGACGAGCAGTACTTC.

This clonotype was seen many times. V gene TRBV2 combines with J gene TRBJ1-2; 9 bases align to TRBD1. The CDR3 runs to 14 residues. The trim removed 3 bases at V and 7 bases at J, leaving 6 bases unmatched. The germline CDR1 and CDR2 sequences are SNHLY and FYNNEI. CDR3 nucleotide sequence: TGTGCCAGCAGTGACCCTCGACAGGGGGGTGGCTACACCTTC. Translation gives CASSDPRQGGGYTF.

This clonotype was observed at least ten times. CDR3 sequence: CASSPPNNHPGEQYF. The CDR3 bases are TGTGCCAGCTCACCACCGAATAACCACCCCGGCGAGCAGTACTTC. J is TRBJ2-7 and V is TRBV18; D unresolved. The V and J ends lost 0 bases and 6 bases respectively, with 15 bases between them. The length of the CDR3 is 15 residues. Germline V CDR1 and CDR2: KGHSH, LQKENI.

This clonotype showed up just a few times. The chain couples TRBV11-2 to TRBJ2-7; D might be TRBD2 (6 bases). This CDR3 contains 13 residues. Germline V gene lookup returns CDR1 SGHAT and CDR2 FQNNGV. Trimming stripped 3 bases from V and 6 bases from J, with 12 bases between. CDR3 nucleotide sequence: TGTGCCAGCAGCTTGGAGGGATCCGGCGAGCAGTACTTC. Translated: CASSLEGSGEQYF.

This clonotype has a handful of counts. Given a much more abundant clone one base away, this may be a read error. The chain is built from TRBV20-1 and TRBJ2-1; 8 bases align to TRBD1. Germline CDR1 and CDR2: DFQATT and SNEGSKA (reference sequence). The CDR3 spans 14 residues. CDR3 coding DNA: TGCGGTGCCAAGGACAGGGATTTTTACAATGAGCAGTTCTTC. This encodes CGAKDRDFYNEQFF.

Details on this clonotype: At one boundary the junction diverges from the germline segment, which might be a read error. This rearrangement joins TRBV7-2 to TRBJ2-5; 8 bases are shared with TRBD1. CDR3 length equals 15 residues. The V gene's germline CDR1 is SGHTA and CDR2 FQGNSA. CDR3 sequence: CAGSLGQGAQETQYF. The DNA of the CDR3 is TGTGCCGGCAGCTTAGGCCAGGGGGCACAAGAGACCCAGTACTTC.

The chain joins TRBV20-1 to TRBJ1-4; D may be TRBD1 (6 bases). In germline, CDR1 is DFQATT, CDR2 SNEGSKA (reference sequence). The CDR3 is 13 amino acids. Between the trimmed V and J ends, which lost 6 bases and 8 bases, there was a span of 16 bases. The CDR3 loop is CSAQRGRGEKLFF. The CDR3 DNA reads TGCAGTGCCCAGAGGGGCAGGGGCGAAAAACTGTTTTTT.

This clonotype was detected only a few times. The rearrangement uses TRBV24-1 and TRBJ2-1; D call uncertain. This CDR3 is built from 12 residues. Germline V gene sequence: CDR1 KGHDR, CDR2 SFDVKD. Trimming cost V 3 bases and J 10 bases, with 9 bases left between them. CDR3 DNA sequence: TGTGCCACCAGTGATCTGGGCTCCGAGCAGTTCTTC. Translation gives CATSDLGSEQFF.

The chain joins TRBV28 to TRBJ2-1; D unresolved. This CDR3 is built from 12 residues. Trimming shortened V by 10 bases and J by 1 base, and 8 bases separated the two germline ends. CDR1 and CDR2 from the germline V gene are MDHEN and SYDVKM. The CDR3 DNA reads TGTGCCACAGAACAGTCCTACAATGAGCAGTTCTTC. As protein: CATEQSYNEQFF.

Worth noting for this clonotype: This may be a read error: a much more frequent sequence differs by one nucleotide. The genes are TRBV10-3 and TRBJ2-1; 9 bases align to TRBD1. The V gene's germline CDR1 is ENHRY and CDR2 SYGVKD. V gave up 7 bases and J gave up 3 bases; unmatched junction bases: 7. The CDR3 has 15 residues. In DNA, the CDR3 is TGTGCCATCAAGACACCGGGACAGGGCTACAATGAGCAGTTCTTC. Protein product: CAIKTPGQGYNEQFF.

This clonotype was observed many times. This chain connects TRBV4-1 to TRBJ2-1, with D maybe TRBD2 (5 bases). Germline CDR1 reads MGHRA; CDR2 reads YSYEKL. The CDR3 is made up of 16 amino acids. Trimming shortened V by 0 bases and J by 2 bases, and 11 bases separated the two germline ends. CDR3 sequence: CASSQDQDSPYNEQFF. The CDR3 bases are TGCGCCAGCAGCCAAGACCAGGACTCACCCTACAATGAGCAGTTCTTC.

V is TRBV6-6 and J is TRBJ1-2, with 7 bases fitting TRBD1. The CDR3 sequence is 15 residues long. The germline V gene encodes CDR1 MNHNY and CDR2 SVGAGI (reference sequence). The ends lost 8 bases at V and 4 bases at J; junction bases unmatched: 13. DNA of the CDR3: TGTGCCAGCTCTGTTATTGATGACAGGGCCTATGGCTACACCTTC. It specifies CASSVIDDRAYGYTF.

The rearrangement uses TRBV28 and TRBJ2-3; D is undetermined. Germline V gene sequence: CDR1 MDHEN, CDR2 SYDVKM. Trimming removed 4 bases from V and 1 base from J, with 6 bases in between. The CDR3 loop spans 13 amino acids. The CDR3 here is CASSWVGTDTQYF. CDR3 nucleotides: TGTGCCAGCAGTTGGGTGGGCACAGATACGCAGTATTTT.